This T cell receptor beta chain was sequenced for a study of control samples from healthy donors and cancer patients. Per the germline V gene, CDR1 is KGHSH and CDR2 is LQKENI. The CDR3 is 17 amino acids. The V end was cut by 4 bases, the J end by 5 bases, with 23 bases between. Sequenced by immunoSEQ multiplex PCR; TCRdb stores in-frame clones only, minus some. Of about 89,000 clones detected, around nine tenths appear once; the ten largest clones hold about 21%. The sequencing input was blood. The TCR comes from a man in his thirties or forties in good health. The chain employs TRBV18 and TRBJ2-5; D gene uncertain. CDR3 loop: CASSLRRSTHPRETQYF. The CDR3 DNA reads TGTGCCAGCTCACTCAGACGCTCGACACACCCTCGGGAGACCCAGTACTTC.